This T cell receptor (beta chain) stems from a study of T cell responses to AZD1222 COVID-19 vaccine. This CDR3 has 12 amino acids. Trimming took off 1 base at V and 7 bases at J, with 10 bases between the two ends. The V gene's germline CDR1 is SQVTM and CDR2 ANQGSEA. The table came from immunoSEQ multiplex PCR; TCRdb's copy has only in-frame clones and leaves some out. This repertoire shows around 110,000 clones, 80% to 90% found once; its top ten account for roughly 4%. The receptor was derived from an adult in good health. Sequenced here: peripheral blood, sampled on day 0 of MenACWY control vaccination. The chain joins TRBV29-1 to TRBJ1-2; tentative D call: TRBD1 (5 bases). DNA of the CDR3: TGCAGCGTTGAAGTGCAGGGAAGTGGCTACACCTTC. Its translation: CSVEVQGSGYTF.